This T cell receptor beta chain is drawn from a study of Graves' ophthalmopathy and Graves' hyperthyroidism. Study background: Peripheral blood was gathered at the point of initial diagnosis, before any treatment started.

Study results and caveats: Blood repertoires reportedly contained most expanded thyroid clonotypes above 0.001 frequency. Ophthalmopathy was separated from stable hyperthyroidism by a 13-signature model with around 89% sensitivity and approximately 79% specificity.

In its sample, this clonotype was seen many times. No antigen is known for it. Amplified material comprised TCR beta CDR3 regions derived from RNA transcripts. HTBI-primed RT-PCR formed the first round, and a multiplex PCR formed the second. TCRdb passed the multiplex PCR reads through MiXCR, listing each CDR3 protein once. The sample includes around 470,000 distinct CDR3 sequences, around an eighth of them seen just once. The CDR3 consists of 13 residues. J was trimmed by 6 bases and V by 4 bases; bases with no gene match: 5. What was sequenced was blood. The chain combines TRBV12-3 or TRBV12-4 with TRBJ2-7; 8 nucleotides align to TRBD1. The clonotype was recovered from a woman in her thirties with Graves' ophthalmopathy. CDR3 DNA: TGTGCCAGCAGTTACGGACAGGGACGCGAGCAGTACTTC. This encodes CASSYGQGREQYF.